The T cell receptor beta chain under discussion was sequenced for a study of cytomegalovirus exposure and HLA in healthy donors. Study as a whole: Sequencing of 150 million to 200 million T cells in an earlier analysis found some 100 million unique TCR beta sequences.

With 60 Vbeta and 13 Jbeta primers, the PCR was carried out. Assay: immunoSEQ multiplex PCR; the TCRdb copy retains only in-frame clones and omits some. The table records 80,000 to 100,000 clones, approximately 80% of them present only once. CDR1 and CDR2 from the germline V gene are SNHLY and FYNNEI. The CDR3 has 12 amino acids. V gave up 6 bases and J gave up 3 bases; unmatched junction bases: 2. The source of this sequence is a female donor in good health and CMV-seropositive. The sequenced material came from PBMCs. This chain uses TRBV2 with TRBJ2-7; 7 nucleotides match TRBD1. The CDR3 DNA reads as TGTGCCAGCAGCGGGACAGACTACGAGCAGTACTTC. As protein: CASSGTDYEQYF.